This T cell receptor beta chain was sequenced during a study of T cell responses to AZD1222 COVID-19 vaccine. Broader study findings: Close to half of all spike-specific TCRs reportedly target regions of the variants that are unmutated. The study found Spike-specific TCR breadth and depth rose after two AZD1222 doses. Among the donors, most were white British and more were female, and clonal diversity was possibly underestimated.

Assay used: immunoSEQ multiplex PCR; TCRdb lists only in-frame clones, some missing. Among 84,000 or so clones, 75% to 90% were seen once, and the ten largest hold approximately 15%. Details on this clone: What it recognizes is unknown.

This clonotype originated in an adult in good health. The specimen was peripheral blood, collected on day 0 of AZD1222 vaccination.

The CDR3 is CASSVAPQSYNSPLHF. The CDR3 nucleotides read TGTGCCAGCAGCGTAGCCCCACAGAGCTATAATTCACCCCTCCACTTT. The chain recombines TRBV9 with TRBJ1-6, with D unclear. The CDR3 extends over 16 amino acids. V gave up 0 bases and J gave up 3 bases, with 10 bases separating them. Looked up from germline, CDR1 is SGDLS and CDR2 is YYNGEE.